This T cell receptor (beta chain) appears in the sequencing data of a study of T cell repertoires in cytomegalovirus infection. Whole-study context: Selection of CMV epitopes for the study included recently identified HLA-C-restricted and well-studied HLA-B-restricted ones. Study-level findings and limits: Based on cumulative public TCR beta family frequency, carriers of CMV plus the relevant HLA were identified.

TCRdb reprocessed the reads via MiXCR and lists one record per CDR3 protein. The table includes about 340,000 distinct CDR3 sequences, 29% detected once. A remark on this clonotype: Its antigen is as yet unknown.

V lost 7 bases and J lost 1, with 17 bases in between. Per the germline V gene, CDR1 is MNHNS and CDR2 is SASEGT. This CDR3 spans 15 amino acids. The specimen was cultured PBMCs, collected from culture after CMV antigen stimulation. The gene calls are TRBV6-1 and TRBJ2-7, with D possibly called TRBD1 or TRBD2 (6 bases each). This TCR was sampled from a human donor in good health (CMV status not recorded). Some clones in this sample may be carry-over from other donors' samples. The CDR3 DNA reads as TGTGCCAGCAAGCGTGGGGGGCTAGCGTCCTACGAGCAGTACTTC. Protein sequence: CASKRGGLASYEQYF.